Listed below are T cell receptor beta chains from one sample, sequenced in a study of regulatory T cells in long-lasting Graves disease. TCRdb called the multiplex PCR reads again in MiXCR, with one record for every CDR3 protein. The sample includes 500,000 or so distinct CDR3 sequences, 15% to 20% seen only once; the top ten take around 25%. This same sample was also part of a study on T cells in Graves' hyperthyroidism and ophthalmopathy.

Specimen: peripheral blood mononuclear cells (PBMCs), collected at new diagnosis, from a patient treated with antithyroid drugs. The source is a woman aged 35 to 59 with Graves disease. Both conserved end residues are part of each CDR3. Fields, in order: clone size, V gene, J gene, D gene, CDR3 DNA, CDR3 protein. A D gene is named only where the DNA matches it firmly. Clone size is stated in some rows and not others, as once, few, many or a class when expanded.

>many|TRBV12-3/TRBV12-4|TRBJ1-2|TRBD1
TGTGCCAGCAGCTACGGGGGACAGGGAGGGATGTATGGCTACACCTTC
CASSYGGQGGMYGYTF
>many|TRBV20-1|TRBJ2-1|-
TGCAGTGCTAGACTAGCAAGCTCCTACAATGAGCAGTTCTTC
CSARLASSYNEQFF
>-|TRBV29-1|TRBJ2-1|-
TGCAGCGTTGAAAGGCCCGGTACAGGGTCTGGTGAGCAGTTCTTC
CSVERPGTGSGEQFF
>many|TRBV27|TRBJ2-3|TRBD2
TGTGCCAGCAGTTTTGCGGCGGGGGGGCGTGATACGCAGTATTTT
CASSFAAGGRDTQYF
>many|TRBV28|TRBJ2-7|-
TGTGCCACCCAGGGGACCTCCTACGAGCAGTACTTC
CATQGTSYEQYF
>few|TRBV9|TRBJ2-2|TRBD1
TGTGCCAGCAGCCTAACCGGACAGGGAGGAGCGAACACCGGGGAGCTGTTTTTT
CASSLTGQGGANTGELFF
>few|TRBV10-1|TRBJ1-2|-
TGCGCCAGCAGTGAGTTCCGGAACTATGGCTACACCTTC
CASSEFRNYGYTF
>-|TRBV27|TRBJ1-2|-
TGTGCCAGCAGTTTCCTATCGGGCTTACTCTCTTATGGCTACACCTTC
CASSFLSGLLSYGYTF
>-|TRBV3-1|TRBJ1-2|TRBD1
TGTGCCAGCAGCCAAGGGGGAGGGGGCAGCTATGGCTACACCTTC
CASSQGGGGSYGYTF
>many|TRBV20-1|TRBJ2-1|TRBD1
TGCAGTGGTAACAGGGGGCTGGGCAATGAGCAGTTCTTC
CSGNRGLGNEQFF
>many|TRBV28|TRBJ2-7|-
TGTGCCAGCAGCACCCCTCGTGGGGCCGCCTACGAGCAGTACTTC
CASSTPRGAAYEQYF
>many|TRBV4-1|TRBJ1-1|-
TGCGCCAGCAGCCAAGATTCTGAAGCTTTCTTT
CASSQDSEAFF
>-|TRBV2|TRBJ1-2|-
TGTGCCAGCAAACGGGAACCCGCTAACTATGGCTACACCTTC
CASKREPANYGYTF
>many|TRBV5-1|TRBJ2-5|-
TGCGCCAGCAGGACGAGTGGTGCGGAGACCCAGTACTTC
CASRTSGAETQYF
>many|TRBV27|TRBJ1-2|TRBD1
TGTGCCAGCAAGCTGACAGGGGGCGCGTCTAACTATGGCTACACCTTC
CASKLTGGASNYGYTF
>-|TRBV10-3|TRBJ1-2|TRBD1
TGTGCCATCAGCGGACAGGACTCACCTACTAACTATGGCTACACCTTC
CAISGQDSPTNYGYTF
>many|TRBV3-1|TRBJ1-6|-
TGTGCCAGCAGCCGCGGGAAACCTAATTCACCCCTCCACTTT
CASSRGKPNSPLHF
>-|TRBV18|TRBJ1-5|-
TGTGCCAGCTCACCCGGTGACACCCGCCAGCCCCAGCATTTT
CASSPGDTRQPQHF
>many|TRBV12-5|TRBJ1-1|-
TGTGCTAGTGGTTTGGTCCTACAGAAAAGGACAGACGAAGCTTTCTTT
CASGLVLQKRTDEAFF
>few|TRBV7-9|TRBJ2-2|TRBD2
TGTGCCAGCAGTCGCACTAGCGGGGGGCAGAACACCGGGGAGCTGTTTTTT
CASSRTSGGQNTGELFF
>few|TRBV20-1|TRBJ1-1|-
TGCAGTGCTAGAGAGGGCGGAGACACTGAAGCTTTCTTT
CSAREGGDTEAFF
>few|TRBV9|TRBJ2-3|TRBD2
TGTGCCAGCAGCCTTGGACTAGCGGTGAATACGCAGTATTTT
CASSLGLAVNTQYF
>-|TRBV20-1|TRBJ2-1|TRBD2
TGCAGTGCTAGAGATCGCCTAGCGGGGGGGCCCGGTGAGCAGTTCTTC
CSARDRLAGGPGEQFF
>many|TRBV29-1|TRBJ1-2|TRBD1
TGCAGCGTTGCTGCGGTAGGGCAGGGGGCCTATGGCTACACCTTC
CSVAAVGQGAYGYTF
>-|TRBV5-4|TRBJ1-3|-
TGTGCCAGCAGCTTGGCGGGGCACGGGTCTGGAAACACCATATATTTT
CASSLAGHGSGNTIYF
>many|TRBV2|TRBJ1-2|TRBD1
TGTGCCAGCAGGGTGGACAGGGGCCTTACTAACTATGGCTACACCTTC
CASRVDRGLTNYGYTF
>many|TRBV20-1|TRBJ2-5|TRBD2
TGCAGTGCTAGAGAGGGGGCGACTAGCGCTGAGACCCAGTACTTC
CSAREGATSAETQYF
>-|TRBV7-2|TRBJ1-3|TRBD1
TGTGCCAGCAGCTGGGGGGGACAGCGTGGAAACACCATATATTTT
CASSWGGQRGNTIYF
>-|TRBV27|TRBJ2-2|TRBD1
TGTGCCAGCAGTCCGCGCCCACCGGGACAGGGAAGGGGCACCGGGGAGCTGTTTTTT
CASSPRPPGQGRGTGELFF
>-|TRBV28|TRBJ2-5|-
TGTGCCAGCCATCCTCTCAGTGGGGTGATAGGAGAGACCCAGTACTTC
CASHPLSGVIGETQYF
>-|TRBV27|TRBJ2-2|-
TGTGCCAGCAGTCGGCCTCGGGGAAAGGCCGGGGAGCTGTTTTTT
CASSRPRGKAGELFF
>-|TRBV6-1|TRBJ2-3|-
TGTGCCAGCAGTGAAAGTTTTAGTGTAGATACGCAGTATTTT
CASSESFSVDTQYF
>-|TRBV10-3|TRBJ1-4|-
TGTGCCATCACCCCAGCAACTAATGAAAAACTGTTTTTT
CAITPATNEKLFF
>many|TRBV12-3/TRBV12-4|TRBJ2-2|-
TGTGCCAGCAACCCTTATGGAGGGGCCAAACCCGCGAACACCGGGGAGCTGTTTTTT
CASNPYGGAKPANTGELFF
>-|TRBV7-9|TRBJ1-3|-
TGTGCCAGCAGCCCGGACGGCTTCTCTGGAAACACCATATATTTT
CASSPDGFSGNTIYF
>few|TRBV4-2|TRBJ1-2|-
TGTGCCAGCAGCCAAGAAAAAGGGGTGGGATATGGCTACACCTTC
CASSQEKGVGYGYTF
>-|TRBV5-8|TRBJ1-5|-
TGTGCCAGCAGCTTGAGTGGGCTCATCAATCAGCCCCAGCATTTT
CASSLSGLINQPQHF